One sample yielded the 16 T cell receptor beta chains listed below, sequenced in a study of Ad26.COV2.S vaccination and SARS-CoV-2 variants. Indicated treatment: 19 received Ad26.COV2.S at low or high dose, single or two shots; roughly five received placebo; per-sample allocation not given. Day 63 after the first vaccine or placebo injection was the time point for sampling. Libraries were prepared by immunoSEQ multiplex PCR; TCRdb keeps only in-frame clonotypes and omits some of them. The sample has 300,000 to 500,000 clones; approximately 86% are singletons. Sequencing was performed on peripheral blood, taken in a trial of Ad26.COV2.S vaccine versus placebo. These receptors came from a person aged 18-65 years who received the Ad26.COV2.S COVID-19 vaccine or a placebo.

The chain combines TRBV5-1 with TRBJ2-7, with 8 bases that match TRBD1. The V segment lost 4 bases and the J segment 0 bases; nucleotides outside the gene matches: 3. The CDR3 totals 14 residues. The germline CDR1 and CDR2 sequences are SGHRS and YFSETQ. CDR3 nucleotides: TGCGCCAGCAGCGGACAGGGACCCTCCTACGAGCAGTACTTC. As protein: CASSGQGPSYEQYF.

J is TRBJ1-2 and V is TRBV3-1 (or the pseudogene TRBV3-2); possibly TRBD1 for D (6 bases). Between the trimmed V and J ends, which lost 0 bases and 7 bases, there was a span of 12 bases. The CDR3 length is 14 residues. Germline CDR1 LGHDT, CDR2 YNNKEL (reference sequence). The CDR3 nucleotides read TGTGCCAGCAGCCAAGAATCGGGGGCGGGTGGCTACACCTTC. It is translated as CASSQESGAGGYTF.

The rearrangement links TRBV7-8 to TRBJ2-2, with TRBD1 matching 8 bases. The germline V gene has CDR1 SGHVS and CDR2 FQNEAQ. The ends lost 5 bases at V and 5 bases at J; junction bases unmatched: 10. This CDR3 is built from 16 residues. CDR3 coding DNA: TGTGCCAGCAGCCCCAACCAGGGGGCGCGAACCGGGGAGCTGTTTTTT. Translating gives CASSPNQGARTGELFF.

This clone was counted only a few times. The chain employs TRBV11-2 and TRBJ2-5, with D unresolved. Trimming removed 5 bases from V and 1 base from J, with 11 bases in between. CDR3 length: 14 residues. Germline values: CDR1 SGHAT, CDR2 FQNNGV. CDR3 sequence (DNA): TGTGCCAGCAGCCCACTTGCGGCCCAAGAGACCCAGTACTTC. Translation gives CASSPLAAQETQYF. Based on the CDR3 plus reference TRBV11-2 and TRBJ2-5, the full variable domain is EAGVAQSPRYKIIEKRQSVAFWCNPISGHATLYWYQQILGQGPKLLIQFQNNGVVDDSQLPKDRFSAERLKGVDSTLKIQPAKLEDSAVYLCASSPLAAQETQYFGPGTRLLVL.

There are a few counts of this clone. The J gene is TRBJ2-3, the V gene TRBV6-5; 8 nucleotides match TRBD2. The V gene's germline CDR1 is MNHEY and CDR2 SVGAGI. The CDR3 is made up of 14 amino acids. Trimming took 8 bases from V and 1 from J; bases not matched to a gene: 5. The CDR3 region has the DNA TGTGCCAGCGGCGGTAGCGGGGGCACAGATACGCAGTATTTT. This encodes CASGGSGGTDTQYF.

This rearrangement joins TRBV30 to TRBJ1-6, with a tentative D call TRBD1 (6 bases). This CDR3 is 16 amino acids long. CDR1 GTSNPN and CDR2 SVGIG come from the germline V gene (reference sequence). V lost 0 bases to trimming and J lost 8 bases, with 17 bases between them. For the CDR3, the DNA is TGTGCCTGGAGTGTGGCCGGGACAAGAAAGGATTCACCCCTCCACTTT. Its translation: CAWSVAGTRKDSPLHF.

The chain couples TRBV18 to TRBJ1-4; maybe TRBD1 (5 bases). V was cut by 6 bases and J by 0 bases, with 14 bases left in between. The CDR3 is made up of 16 amino acids. CDR1 is KGHSH, CDR2 LQKENI, per germline. This chain's CDR3 is CASSPGPPATNEKLFF. For the CDR3, the DNA is TGTGCCAGCTCCCCGGGACCCCCCGCAACTAATGAAAAACTGTTTTTT.

V usage is TRBV27 and J usage is TRBJ2-2; D may be TRBD1 (6 bases). The V gene's germline CDR1 is MNHEY and CDR2 SMNVEV (reference sequence). The germline V and J ends were trimmed by 5 bases and 7 bases, with 8 bases remaining between them. This CDR3 has 12 residues. The CDR3 nucleotides read TGTGCCAGCAGTACAGGGTTCGGGGAGCTGTTTTTT. Translated: CASSTGFGELFF.

The chain uses TRBV25-1 and TRBJ2-7, with a possible D match to TRBD1 (7 bases). Germline V gene sequence: CDR1 MGHDK, CDR2 SYGVNS. Trimming left V 8 bases short and J 5 bases short, with 16 bases between. This CDR3 contains 13 residues. The CDR3 nucleotides read TGTGCCAGCCGGACGGCAGGGGGGAACGAGCAGTACTTC. Its protein is CASRTAGGNEQYF.

The V call is TRBV11-2, the J call TRBJ2-5; possibly TRBD1 or TRBD2 for D (5 bases each). Germline loops: CDR1 SGHAT, CDR2 FQNNGV. V was trimmed by 0 bases and J by 4 bases, leaving 6 bases between them. The CDR3 is 13 amino acids. The CDR3 DNA follows: TGTGCCAGCAGCTTAGAGGGGACAGAGACCCAGTACTTC. As protein: CASSLEGTETQYF.

This chain connects TRBV6-2 or TRBV6-3 to TRBJ2-1; tentative D call: TRBD2 (5 bases). Trimming shortened V by 2 bases and J by 2 bases, and 10 bases separated the two germline ends. Germline V gene data show CDR1 as MNHEY and CDR2 as SVGEGT. This CDR3 is 15 amino acids long. The CDR3 sequence: CASSYGRAAYNEQFF. The DNA of the CDR3 is TGTGCCAGCAGTTACGGGCGGGCAGCCTACAATGAGCAGTTCTTC.

The chain links TRBV5-4 to TRBJ1-2; D not certain. CDR1 and CDR2 (germline): SGHNT, YYREEE (reference sequence). The CDR3 is 12 residues long. Trimming cost V 1 base and J 7 bases, with 8 bases left between them. The chain's CDR3 is CASSLRLSGYTF. In DNA, the CDR3 is TGTGCCAGCAGCTTGCGACTATCTGGCTACACCTTC.

DNA of the CDR3: TGTGCCAGCAGCAAAGGGGAGTTCGACAGGGTCAATCAGCCCCAGCATTTT. Translation: CASSKGEFDRVNQPQHF. The chain has TRBV21-1 and TRBJ1-5; the DNA was not compared with TRBD1, the D call given in the table. TRBV21-1 is reported as a pseudogene. There are 17 residues in the CDR3.

The genes are TRBV15 and TRBJ1-4; the match to TRBD1 covers 7 bases. Trimming took 2 bases from V and 8 from J; bases not matched to a gene: 5. Germline V gene lookup returns CDR1 LNHNV and CDR2 YYDKDF (reference sequence). The CDR3 has 14 residues. CDR3 amino acids: CATSRRQGGEKLFF. DNA for the CDR3: TGTGCCACCAGCAGAAGACAGGGAGGGGAAAAACTGTTTTTT.

The V gene is TRBV6-5, the J gene TRBJ1-4; 7 bases are shared with TRBD1. Looked up from germline, CDR1 is MNHEY and CDR2 is SVGAGI. V dropped 7 bases and J dropped 8; count of bases not matched to a gene: 10. The CDR3 covers 14 residues. The CDR3: CASKRQGGGEKLFF. DNA of the CDR3: TGTGCCAGCAAAAGACAGGGAGGAGGGGAAAAACTGTTTTTT.

V and J are TRBV18 and TRBJ1-3; no definite D call. CDR3 length: 16 residues. The germline V gene encodes CDR1 KGHSH and CDR2 LQKENI. Trimming removed 6 bases from V and 0 bases from J, with 15 bases in between. This chain's CDR3 is CASSPVPDNSGNTIYF. The DNA of the CDR3 is TGTGCCAGCTCTCCTGTTCCCGACAACTCTGGAAACACCATATATTTT.